This is a list of T cell receptor beta chains from one sample in a study of T cell responses to AZD1222 COVID-19 vaccine. The table came from immunoSEQ multiplex PCR; TCRdb's copy has only in-frame clones and leaves some out. Among around 78,000 clones listed, roughly nine tenths were seen once. Source: peripheral blood, taken 28 days after the second AZD1222 dose. The source of these receptors is an adult who received the AZD1222 COVID-19 vaccine. CDR3s include the opening cysteine and the closing phenylalanine or tryptophan. Fields, in order: V gene, D gene, J gene, clone size, CDR3 DNA, CDR3 protein. D genes are given only for firm matches. Part of the rows lack a size; the others show once, few, many or a class for expanded clones.

TRBV28,NA,TRBJ1-1,few,TGTGCCAGCAGTTTGGTGGGGACTGAAGCTTTCTTT,CASSLVGTEAFF
TRBV28,NA,TRBJ1-5,NA,TGTGCCAGCAGTTTCCGAGACCCGTACAACCAGCCCCAGCATTTT,CASSFRDPYNQPQHF
TRBV13,NA,TRBJ1-1,NA,TGTGCCAGCAGTTCGGGGGGCACTGAAGCTTTCTTT,CASSSGGTEAFF
TRBV5-5,TRBD2,TRBJ2-7,NA,TGTGCCAGCAGCCTAGGACTAGCGGGGGGTTCCTACGAGCAGTACTTC,CASSLGLAGGSYEQYF
TRBV19,NA,TRBJ2-7,NA,TGTGCCAGTAGTCTTAGACAGGCCGCCTACGAGCAGTACTTC,CASSLRQAAYEQYF
TRBV18,NA,TRBJ2-7,NA,TGTGCCAGCTCACCACAGGGGGATCCTGCCTACGAGCAGTACTTC,CASSPQGDPAYEQYF
TRBV7-9,NA,TRBJ1-1,once,TGTGCCAGCAGCTTGGGCGCTCCGGGTCCCCAAAACACTGAAGCTTTCTTT,CASSLGAPGPQNTEAFF
TRBV7-6,TRBD2,TRBJ2-3,once,TGTGCCAGCAGCTTAGCGCGTTGGCGGGGGGGCCCCAGCACAGATACGCAGTATTTT,CASSLARWRGGPSTDTQYF
TRBV18,NA,TRBJ1-2,few,TGTGCCAGCTCACCGGACGGGGCGTATGGCTACACCTTC,CASSPDGAYGYTF
TRBV19,NA,TRBJ1-5,NA,TGTGCCAGTAGTCGCCCTGAGACAGAGGTTTATGGCAATCAGCCCCAGCATTTT,CASSRPETEVYGNQPQHF
TRBV6-5,TRBD1,TRBJ1-3,NA,TGTGCCAGCAGTTTGGGACAGGAGGACACCATATATTTT,CASSLGQEDTIYF
TRBV27,NA,TRBJ1-1,NA,TGTGCCAGCAGTTTCCAGGGAGGGTACACTGAAGCTTTCTTT,CASSFQGGYTEAFF
TRBV3-1/TRBV3-2,NA,TRBJ2-7,NA,TGTGCCAGCAGCCAAGAGGTACAGGCGATAAACGAGCAGTACTTC,CASSQEVQAINEQYF
TRBV15,TRBD1,TRBJ2-7,NA,TGTGCCACCAGTAAGGGGTCCGGGACAGGGACTCCTCGCGAGCAGTACTTC,CATSKGSGTGTPREQYF
TRBV18,TRBD1,TRBJ2-1,NA,TGTGCCAGCTCACCACCCGCAGGGGGCAATGAGCAGTTCTTC,CASSPPAGGNEQFF
TRBV4-2,NA,TRBJ1-3,NA,TGTGCCAGCAGCCAAGAAGGACGTGGAAACACCATATATTTT,CASSQEGRGNTIYF
TRBV4-1,NA,TRBJ1-2,NA,TGCGCCAGCTCACCCGACTTGGGGGGAGGTGGCTACACCTTC,CASSPDLGGGGYTF
TRBV11-3,NA,TRBJ2-7,NA,TGTGCCAGCAGCTCCGGAATAGGGGGGGACGAGCAGTACTTC,CASSSGIGGDEQYF
TRBV7-3,NA,TRBJ2-2,NA,TGTGCCAGCAGCACATTAACCGGGGAGCTGTTTTTT,CASSTLTGELFF
TRBV4-2,NA,TRBJ2-7,NA,TGTGCCAGCAGCCAAGACTTACGGGCCTCCTACGAGCAGTACTTC,CASSQDLRASYEQYF
TRBV14,NA,TRBJ2-2,few,TGTGCCAGCAGCCAACTTACAGCATTCACCGGGGAGCTGTTTTTT,CASSQLTAFTGELFF
TRBV19,NA,TRBJ1-3,NA,TGTGCCAGTAGTATACCCAGGACAGTCGGAAACACCATATATTTT,CASSIPRTVGNTIYF
TRBV9,NA,TRBJ2-1,NA,TGTGCCAGCAGCACGGGGGGCTCAGACGGCAATGAGCAGTTCTTC,CASSTGGSDGNEQFF
TRBV30,TRBD1,TRBJ1-1,once,TGTGCCTGGAGTGCCCCCGACAGGGTAGCTGAAGCTTTCTTT,CAWSAPDRVAEAFF
TRBV18,TRBD1,TRBJ1-1,NA,TGTGCCAGCTCACCACAGGATCAGGGGGCGCCTTTTAATGAAGCTTTCTTT,CASSPQDQGAPFNEAFF
TRBV7-3,NA,TRBJ2-2,NA,TGTGCCAGCAGCCTCCATCCAACCCGACACACCGGGGAGCTGTTTTTT,CASSLHPTRHTGELFF
TRBV9,NA,TRBJ2-7,NA,TGTGCCAGCAGCCCTTTAGCGACCCGTGGGGACGAGCAGTACTTC,CASSPLATRGDEQYF
TRBV19,NA,TRBJ2-5,NA,TGTGCCAGTAGTCGAGGGAAAGAGACCCAGTACTTC,CASSRGKETQYF
TRBV3-1/TRBV3-2,NA,TRBJ2-3,once,TGTGCCAGCAGAGGTCTAGCAGAGAACACAGATACGCAGTATTTT,CASRGLAENTDTQYF
TRBV11-2,TRBD1,TRBJ1-1,NA,TGTGCCGGCAGACAGGGATTAAACTCTGAAGCTTTCTTT,CAGRQGLNSEAFF
TRBV6-1,NA,TRBJ2-1,NA,TGTGCCAGCAGTGATACCGCGGGGAATATACCTGAGCAGTTCTTC,CASSDTAGNIPEQFF
TRBV5-1,NA,TRBJ2-1,NA,TGCGCCAGCAGCTTGGAAGGGGCGCCCTACAATGAGCAGTTCTTC,CASSLEGAPYNEQFF
TRBV5-6,NA,TRBJ2-7,few,TGTGCCAGCAGCGCGGGCTACGAGCAGTACTTC,CASSAGYEQYF
TRBV15,NA,TRBJ2-3,NA,TGTGCCACCAGCAGACGGACAGCTAACTCCCGGGATACGCAGTATTTT,CATSRRTANSRDTQYF
TRBV5-6,NA,TRBJ2-7,few,TGTGCCAGCAGGGACGGCAGCTCCTACGAGCAGTACTTC,CASRDGSSYEQYF
TRBV18,TRBD1,TRBJ2-1,NA,TGTGCCAGCTCCCCCAAGATGACAGGGGGATCCTACAATGAGCAGTTCTTC,CASSPKMTGGSYNEQFF
TRBV20-1,NA,TRBJ2-7,NA,TGCGGGGGCGCGGGCTCCTACGAGCAGTACTTC,CGGAGSYEQYF
TRBV4-2,NA,TRBJ2-2,NA,TGTGCCAGCAGCCAAGAGACCGGGGAGCTGTTTTTT,CASSQETGELFF
TRBV28,TRBD1,TRBJ2-1,NA,TGTGCCAGCAGTCTAAGGGGACAGGGGGGAAATGAGCAGTTCTTC,CASSLRGQGGNEQFF
TRBV5-8,NA,TRBJ1-1,NA,TGTGCCAGCAGCTTGGGGTTTCGGGCTGAAGCTTTCTTT,CASSLGFRAEAFF
TRBV28,NA,TRBJ1-2,NA,TGTGCCAGCAGTTTATCGGACAGACGATATGGCTACACCTTC,CASSLSDRRYGYTF
TRBV29-1,NA,TRBJ2-5,NA,TGCAGCGTGAATCCGGGACAAAAAGAGACCCAGTACTTC,CSVNPGQKETQYF
TRBV28,NA,TRBJ1-2,NA,TGTGCCAGCAGGACCGCAGGGGCGGGTAACTATGGCTACACCTTC,CASRTAGAGNYGYTF
TRBV11-3,NA,TRBJ1-1,NA,TGTGCCAGCAGCTTAGTAGGCGGGAGTAAGGCTTTCTTT,CASSLVGGSKAFF
TRBV2,NA,TRBJ1-5,few,TGTGCCAGCAGTGTGCAGGGGTGGACCAATCAGCCCCAGCATTTT,CASSVQGWTNQPQHF
TRBV9,TRBD1,TRBJ2-2,NA,TGTGCCAGCAGCACCCGGGACAGGGAGGGTCGAACCGGGGAGCTGTTTTTT,CASSTRDREGRTGELFF